The clone carrying this TCR beta chain was observed many times. Antigen: not known. The sample belongs to a study of T-cell reconstitution after alpha-beta-depleted transplantation in children. Study observations and caveats: Where some patients showed high TCRbeta diversity at day 60, it came from recipient T cells and thymic progenitors that had survived. T-cell counts and diversity at one year post-transplant came mainly from newly produced T cells. After transplant, at about two months, alpha-beta T cells were reportedly derived from several hundred expanded graft clones.

Library preparation (for TCRbeta) was performed with unique molecular identifiers. TCRdb reprocessed the PCR reads via MiXCR and lists one record per CDR3 protein. Of approximately 290,000 distinct CDR3 sequences in the sample, around 10% were seen once. This receptor was taken from a male patient between 2 and 9 years old who had a stem cell transplant for chronic granulomatous disease, so the T cells may come from the graft donor. Here the sequenced sample was peripheral blood, taken 180 days after TCRalphabeta/CD19-depleted stem cell transplant.

CDR3 bases: TGTGCCAGCAGCTTAGGCTCGGGCTCCTACGAGCAGTACTTC. Its protein is CASSLGSGSYEQYF. This rearrangement joins TRBV11-2 to TRBJ2-7; D remains ambiguous. V shed 1 base and J shed 0 bases, with 7 bases lying between them. The germline V gene has CDR1 SGHAT and CDR2 FQNNGV. The CDR3 loop spans 14 amino acids.